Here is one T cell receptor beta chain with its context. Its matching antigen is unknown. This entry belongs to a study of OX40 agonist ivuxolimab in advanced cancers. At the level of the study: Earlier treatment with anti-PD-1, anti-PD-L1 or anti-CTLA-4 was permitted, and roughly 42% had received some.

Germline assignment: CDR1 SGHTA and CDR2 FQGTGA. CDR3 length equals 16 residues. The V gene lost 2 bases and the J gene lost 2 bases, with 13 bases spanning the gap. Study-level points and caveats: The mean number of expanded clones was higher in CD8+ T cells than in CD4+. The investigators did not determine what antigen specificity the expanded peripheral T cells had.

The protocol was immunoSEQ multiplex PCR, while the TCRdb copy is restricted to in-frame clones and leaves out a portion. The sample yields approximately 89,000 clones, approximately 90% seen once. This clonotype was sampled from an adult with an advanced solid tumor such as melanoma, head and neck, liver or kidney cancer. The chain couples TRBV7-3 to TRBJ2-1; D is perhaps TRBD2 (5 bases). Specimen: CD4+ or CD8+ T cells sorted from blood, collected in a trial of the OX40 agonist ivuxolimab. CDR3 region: CASSLRSGEPYNEQFF. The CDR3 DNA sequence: TGTGCCAGCAGCTTACGTAGTGGGGAGCCCTACAATGAGCAGTTCTTC. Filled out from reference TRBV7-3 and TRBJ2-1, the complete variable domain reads GAGVSQTPSNKVTEKGKYVELRCDPISGHTALYWYRQSLGQGPEFLIYFQGTGAADDSGLPNDRFFAVRPEGSVSTLKIQRTERGDSAVYLCASSLRSGEPYNEQFFGPGTRLTVL.